This T cell receptor (beta chain) was captured by sequencing in a study of OX40 agonist ivuxolimab in advanced cancers. At the level of the study: An agonistic human IgG2 monoclonal antibody against OX40 (CD134) was given. Cancers in dose escalation were hepatocellular, melanoma, renal cell and head and neck. General study findings and limits: The mean number of expanded clones was higher in CD8+ T cells than in CD4+.

Germline V gene lookup returns CDR1 GTSNPN and CDR2 SVGIG (reference sequence). The CDR3 consists of 12 residues. V shed 5 bases and J shed 9 bases, with 15 bases lying between them. Produced via immunoSEQ multiplex PCR; TCRdb's table is partial and in-frame only. The table includes 80,000 or so clones, around 85% detected once. Patients with autoimmune history or systemic immunosuppression were excluded. Of note for this clone: What it binds is unknown.

The chain couples TRBV30 to TRBJ2-3; tentative D call: TRBD2 (5 bases). The starting material was CD4+ or CD8+ T cells sorted from blood, obtained in a trial of the OX40 agonist ivuxolimab. This sequence was found in an adult with an advanced solid tumor such as melanoma, head and neck, liver or kidney cancer. CDR3 coding DNA: TGTGCCTGGGAACTAGGGTCGCGGACGCAGTATTTT. Its translation is CAWELGSRTQYF.